This section outlines one TCR beta chain sequence together with its context. Its antigen is still unknown. These data belong to a study of OX40 agonist ivuxolimab in advanced cancers. Notes on the study in general: Low normalized T-cell clonal expansion also characterized some of the nonresponders. Among the lowest levels of clonal expansion were found in partial responders at 0.1-3.0 mg/kg.

It was autoimmune disease history or systemic immunosuppression that excluded patients. At cycle 4 day 1, cycle 7 day 1, and baseline, blood was sampled. Profiled with immunoSEQ multiplex PCR; TCRdb holds only in-frame clones, not every one. There are about 77,000 clones in the sample; 81% occur only once, and 4% to 6% lies in the top ten. This CDR3 region has 15 residues. V shed 2 bases, J shed 5 bases, and the junction held 7 bases outside the gene matches. The germline CDR1 and CDR2 sequences are SGHAT and FQNNGV. The specimen comprised CD4+ or CD8+ T cells sorted from blood, sampled in a trial of the OX40 agonist ivuxolimab. The chain carries TRBV11-2 and TRBJ2-5; 8 bases fit TRBD1. The TCR comes from an adult with an advanced solid tumor such as melanoma, head and neck, liver or kidney cancer. CDR3 residues: CASSLSPDRVETQYF. CDR3 sequence (DNA): TGTGCCAGCAGCTTAAGCCCGGACAGGGTGGAGACCCAGTACTTC.